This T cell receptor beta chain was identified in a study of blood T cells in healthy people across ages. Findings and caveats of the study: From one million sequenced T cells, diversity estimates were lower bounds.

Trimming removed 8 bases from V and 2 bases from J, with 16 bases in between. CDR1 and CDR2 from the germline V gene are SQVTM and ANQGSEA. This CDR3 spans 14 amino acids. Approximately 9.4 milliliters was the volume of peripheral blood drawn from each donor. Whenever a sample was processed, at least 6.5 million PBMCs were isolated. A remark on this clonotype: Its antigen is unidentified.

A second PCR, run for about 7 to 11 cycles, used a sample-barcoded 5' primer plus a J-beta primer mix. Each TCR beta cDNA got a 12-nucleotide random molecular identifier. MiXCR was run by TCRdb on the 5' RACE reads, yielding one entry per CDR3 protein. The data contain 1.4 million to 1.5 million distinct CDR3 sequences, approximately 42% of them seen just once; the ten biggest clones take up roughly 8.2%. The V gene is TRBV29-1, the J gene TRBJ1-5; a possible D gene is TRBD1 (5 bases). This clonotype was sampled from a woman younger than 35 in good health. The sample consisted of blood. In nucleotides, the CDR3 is TGCAGCTTTGGTGGAGGGGATGGCAATCAGCCCCAGCATTTT. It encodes CSFGGGDGNQPQHF.